This T cell receptor beta chain is from a study of Ad26.COV2.S vaccination and SARS-CoV-2 variants. Background on the study: Donor was one of the participants in the Ad26.COV2.S arm of the COV1001 trial. Intramuscular Ad26.COV2.S doses were given once or twice, 56 days apart. Findings of the study overall: It was vaccine recipients, not placebo recipients, who had the higher spike-specific TCR breadth.

The repertoire was sequenced with immunoSEQ multiplex PCR; TCRdb's copy has only in-frame clones and lacks some. The sample records about 400,000 clones, roughly 85% being singletons. The CDR3 length is 14 residues. The germline gives CDR1 SGHTA, CDR2 FQGNSA. Trimming took off 4 bases at V and 5 bases at J, with 12 bases between the two ends. The treatment was: over 15 received Ad26.COV2.S at low or high dose, single or two shots; several received placebo; per-sample allocation not given. The study sampled participants on day 63 after the first vaccine or placebo injection. In its sample, this clone ranks as medium-sized. Its cognate antigen is unknown.

The TCR sequence derives from a person aged 18-65 years who received the Ad26.COV2.S COVID-19 vaccine or a placebo. The rearrangement links TRBV7-2 to TRBJ1-5, with D uncertain. This sample comprised peripheral blood, obtained in a trial of Ad26.COV2.S vaccine versus placebo. The CDR3 here is CASSSQGGDQPQHF. The CDR3 nucleotides are TGTGCCAGCAGCTCCCAAGGCGGCGATCAGCCCCAGCATTTT. Full variable domain (rest looked up from reference TRBV7-2 and TRBJ1-5): GAGVSQSPSNKVTEKGKDVELRCDPISGHTALYWYRQSLGQGLEFLIYFQGNSAPDKSGLPSDRFSAERTGGSVSTLTIQRTQQEDSAVYLCASSSQGGDQPQHFGDGTRLSIL.